The 27 T cell receptor beta chains given below trace back to one sample, sequenced in a study of shared clonotypes between healthy human individuals (dated by TCRdb to 2018 to 2020). The protocol used for the library was the immunoSEQ multiplex PCR assay. The table comes from immuneACCESS by way of TCRdb, which keeps in-frame sequences with V and J called. Part of the clones is missing from these tables; in studies checked, under half for an unresolved V gene and the rest for unknown reasons. Within this sample are 500,000 or so clones, with about 96% of them counted one time only. The leading ten clones occupy approximately 0.06% of the sample. The sample consisted of naive CD4+ T cells sorted from blood. Interpreted using the paper, the cell subset or site label stands for: CD45RA+ positively selected. The receptors shown here come from a woman aged 25 to 39 in good health.

The V call is TRBV2, the J call TRBJ1-6, with D possibly matching TRBD1 (5 bases). From germline, CDR1 is SNHLY and CDR2 FYNNEI. CDR3 length equals 14 residues. Trimming cost V 6 bases and J 10 bases, with 16 bases left between them. CDR3 nucleotides: TGTGCCAGCAGACCAACCGGGACGGGCTCACCCCTCCACTTT. Translated: CASRPTGTGSPLHF.

The chain links TRBV5-4 to TRBJ2-5, with 7 positions matching TRBD1. V lost 2 bases and J lost 2; bases outside the gene matches: 3. The germline gives CDR1 SGHNT, CDR2 YYREEE (reference sequence). The CDR3 covers 14 residues. Here the CDR3 DNA reads TGTGCCAGCAGCTTACGGGACAGTCAAGAGACCCAGTACTTC. It yields the protein CASSLRDSQETQYF. Looking up the rest from reference TRBV5-4 and TRBJ2-5 gives the full variable domain: ETGVTQSPTHLIKTRGQQVTLRCSSQSGHNTVSWYQQALGQGPQFIFQYYREEENGRGNFPPRFSGLQFPNYSSELNVNALELDDSALYLCASSLRDSQETQYFGPGTRLLVL.

In this sample, this clone turned up once. The V and J genes are TRBV6-5 and TRBJ2-1; 9 bases line up with TRBD1. The V segment lost 6 bases and the J segment 2 bases; nucleotides outside the gene matches: 5. CDR1 and CDR2 from the germline V gene are MNHEY and SVGAGI. This CDR3 has 15 residues. CDR3: CASRTDRGTYNEQFF. CDR3 nucleotides: TGTGCCAGCAGGACCGACAGGGGGACCTACAATGAGCAGTTCTTC.

The chain links TRBV4-1 to TRBJ2-5; D tentatively reads TRBD1 or TRBD2 (5 bases each). The V gene lost 3 bases and the J gene lost 11 bases, with 25 bases spanning the gap. CDR3 length: 16 residues. CDR1 is MGHRA, CDR2 YSYEKL, per germline. This CDR3 reads CASSHHGDRSAGEQYF. CDR3 nucleotides: TGCGCCAGCAGCCATCACGGCGACAGATCCGCTGGGGAGCAGTACTTC.

This chain links TRBV23-1 with TRBJ2-5; D may correspond to TRBD1 or TRBD2 (5 bases each). TRBV23-1 is identified as an open reading frame with a role that is uncertain. V gave up 5 bases and J gave up 9 bases, with 22 bases separating them. The CDR3 has 15 amino acids. CDR3 region: CASSSRDAVHAAQYF. The DNA for the CDR3 is TGCGCCAGCAGTAGTCGGGACGCCGTACATGCGGCCCAGTACTTC.

J is TRBJ1-1 and V is TRBV7-2; TRBD1 is a possible D gene (6 bases). The V gene lost 5 bases and the J gene lost 0 bases, with 13 bases spanning the gap. The germline CDR1 and CDR2 sequences are SGHTA and FQGNSA. CDR3 length: 15 amino acids. Written as DNA, the CDR3 is TGTGCCAGCAGCGCCAGGGGCCGTATGAACACTGAAGCTTTCTTT. It encodes CASSARGRMNTEAFF.

The chain carries TRBV21-1 and TRBJ1-1. TRBV21-1 is reported as a pseudogene. This CDR3 has 16 amino acids. CDR3 nucleotides: TGTGCCAGCAGCAAAGAGGCAGGGAGCTGGAGGACTGAAGCTTTCTTT. It translates to CASSKEAGSWRTEAFF.

The genes are TRBV11-1 and TRBJ2-1; a weak D match, TRBD1 (5 bases). V dropped 1 base and J dropped 4 bases, with 5 bases sitting between them. There are 13 residues in the CDR3. CDR1 is SGHAT, CDR2 FQDESV, per germline (reference sequence). CDR3: CASSLDRYNEQFF. CDR3 nucleotides: TGTGCCAGCAGCTTAGACAGGTACAATGAGCAGTTCTTC. The full variable domain, its missing parts supplied by reference TRBV11-1 and TRBJ2-1, is EAEVAQSPRYKITEKSQAVAFWCDPISGHATLYWYRQILGQGPELLVQFQDESVVDDSQLPKDRFSAERLKGVDSTLKIQPAELGDSAMYLCASSLDRYNEQFFGPGTRLTVL.

V is TRBV18 and J is TRBJ1-3; D gene unclear. The germline gives CDR1 KGHSH, CDR2 LQKENI. Trimming removed 2 bases at V and 0 bases at J, with 8 bases between. This CDR3 spans 15 amino acids. CDR3 coding DNA: TGTGCCAGCTCACCAGGTATCAACTCTGGAAACACCATATATTTT. Protein: CASSPGINSGNTIYF.

The genes are TRBV11-3 and TRBJ2-7, with 11 nucleotides matching TRBD2. This CDR3 spans 20 amino acids. Trimming removed 4 bases from V and 3 bases from J; junction bases left unmatched: 20. CDR1 and CDR2 (germline): SGHNT, YENEEA. CDR3 residues: CASSSGCSGRAKAFFYEQYF. For the CDR3, the DNA is TGTGCCAGCAGCTCGGGTTGTAGCGGGAGGGCCAAGGCTTTTTTCTACGAGCAGTACTTC. Using reference TRBV11-3 and TRBJ2-7 for the parts outside the CDR3, the full variable domain is EAGVVQSPRYKIIEKKQPVAFWCNPISGHNTLYWYLQNLGQGPELLIRYENEEAVDDSQLPKDRFSAERLKGVDSTLKIQPAELGDSAVYLCASSSGCSGRAKAFFYEQYFGPGTRLTVT.

The chain couples TRBV18 to TRBJ1-4; a weak D match, TRBD1 (5 bases). The CDR3 covers 15 residues. Trimming took off 3 bases at V and 1 base at J, with 9 bases between the two ends. In germline, CDR1 is KGHSH, CDR2 LQKENI. The CDR3 loop reads CASSPGGGTNEKLFF. The CDR3 nucleotides are TGTGCCAGCTCACCCGGCGGGGGAACTAATGAAAAACTGTTTTTT.

The gene calls are TRBV5-1 and TRBJ1-1, with 9 nucleotides matching TRBD1. Germline CDR1 SGHRS, CDR2 YFSETQ. This CDR3 region has 15 residues. The trim removed 4 bases at V and 4 bases at J, leaving 8 bases unmatched. For the CDR3, the DNA is TGCGCCAGCAGCGAACAACAGGGGGCTGGCACTGAAGCTTTCTTT. Translating gives CASSEQQGAGTEAFF.

This sequence joins TRBV5-1 and TRBJ2-1; possible D gene TRBD2, 5 bases. The ends were cut back, 1 base at V and 4 bases at J, with 12 bases in the middle. The CDR3 contains 15 residues. Germline V gene sequence: CDR1 SGHRS, CDR2 YFSETQ. This chain's CDR3 is CASSLWSSDYNEQFF. CDR3 nucleotides: TGCGCCAGCAGCTTGTGGAGTAGCGATTACAATGAGCAGTTCTTC.

This clone was picked up one time. The V call is TRBV28, the J call TRBJ1-4; TRBD1 matches 7 bases. CDR3 length equals 18 residues. The J segment lost 0 bases and the V segment lost 3 bases, leaving 10 bases of the junction unmatched. CDR1 is MDHEN, CDR2 SYDVKM, per germline. CDR3 amino acids: CASSFKTGKVATNEKLFF. For the CDR3, the DNA is TGTGCCAGCAGTTTCAAGACAGGGAAAGTTGCAACTAATGAAAAACTGTTTTTT.

The gene calls are TRBV28 and TRBJ1-2, with D unresolved. Germline V CDR1 and CDR2: MDHEN, SYDVKM. V was pared by 1 base and J by 8 bases, with 14 bases between. The CDR3 loop spans 14 amino acids. The CDR3 loop reads CASSLSESVNGYTF. The CDR3 nucleotides are TGTGCCAGCAGTTTATCCGAATCCGTGAACGGCTACACCTTC.

V and J are TRBV7-9 and TRBJ2-7, with 11 bases that match TRBD1. Losses at the gene ends were 2 bases for V and 4 bases for J; bases not matched to a gene: 4. CDR3 size: 15 residues. Per germline, CDR1 SEHNR and CDR2 FQNEAQ (reference sequence). The CDR3, as DNA: TGTGCCAGCAGCTTACGGGACAGGGGGGATTACGAGCAGTACTTC. It yields the protein CASSLRDRGDYEQYF.

This clone appeared a single time. CDR3 in amino acids: CASKPPGTTYEQYF. The CDR3 DNA sequence: TGTGCCAGTAAACCACCTGGCACAACCTACGAGCAGTACTTC. The V call is TRBV19, the J call TRBJ2-7; D uncertain. The CDR3 covers 14 residues. Trimming removed 7 bases from V and 2 bases from J, with 15 bases in between. Germline V gene sequence: CDR1 LNHDA, CDR2 SQIVND (reference sequence).

The chain combines TRBV19 with TRBJ2-1, with TRBD1 matching over 8 bases. After removal of 8 bases from V and 0 bases from J, the junction contained 3 bases not matched to a gene. The CDR3 has 14 residues. CDR1 and CDR2 (germline): LNHDA, SQIVND (reference sequence). CDR3 region: CASAGQASYNEQFF. In DNA form, the CDR3 reads TGTGCCAGTGCGGGACAGGCCTCCTACAATGAGCAGTTCTTC.

A word on this clone: At one of its ends the junction is not consistent with the germline gene, which may arise from a read error. The V gene is TRBV19, the J gene TRBJ1-3; D gene uncertain. Germline CDR1 reads LNHDA; CDR2 reads SQIVND (reference sequence). This CDR3 spans 16 amino acids. The CDR3 DNA sequence: TGTGCGAGTAGCTCCCAGGACCTACGCTCTGGAAACACCATATATTTT. Translating it yields CASSSQDLRSGNTIYF.

The chain couples TRBV29-1 to TRBJ2-1, with no clear D. CDR1 and CDR2 from the germline V gene are SQVTM and ANQGSEA. The ends were cut back, 7 bases at V and 8 bases at J, with 15 bases in the middle. The CDR3 runs 12 residues. The CDR3 DNA reads TGCAGCGCTTCTAGAAGAGAGGATGAGCAGTTCTTC. Translation: CSASRREDEQFF.

The chain combines TRBV5-6 with TRBJ2-5; a weak D match, TRBD1 (5 bases). CDR3 size: 15 residues. V was clipped by 6 bases and J by 5 bases, with 20 bases between them. The germline CDR1 and CDR2 sequences are SGHDT and YYEEEE. The CDR3 DNA follows: TGTGCCAGCACCAATTGGGGCCGGTCTGGGGAGACCCAGTACTTC. The encoded protein is CASTNWGRSGETQYF.

V gene TRBV2 combines with J gene TRBJ1-1, with unresolved D. CDR1 SNHLY and CDR2 FYNNEI come from the germline V gene. The CDR3 length is 12 residues. V gave up 0 bases and J gave up 10 bases, with 9 bases separating them. The CDR3 bases are TGTGCCAGCAGTGAAGCTCCCCTGAGAGCTTTCTTT. It specifies CASSEAPLRAFF.

This clone was observed a single time. Distinct nucleotide sequences in the sample also encode this CDR3. The chain joins TRBV11-2 to TRBJ2-7, with 11 nucleotides matching TRBD2. Germline V gene sequence: CDR1 SGHAT, CDR2 FQNNGV. CDR3 length: 15 amino acids. V lost 3 bases and J lost 0; bases outside the gene matches: 1. In DNA, the CDR3 is TGTGCCAGCAGCTTTACTAGCGGGAGCTCCTACGAGCAGTACTTC. It yields the protein CASSFTSGSSYEQYF.

V is TRBV7-7 and J is TRBJ1-3, with D unresolved. V dropped 1 base and J dropped 0 bases, with 1 base sitting between them. The CDR3 runs to 13 residues. Germline CDR1 SSHAT, CDR2 FNYEAQ (reference sequence). CDR3 coding DNA: TGTGCCAGCAGCTTAGACTCTGGAAACACCATATATTTT. Translated: CASSLDSGNTIYF.

This clone is a singleton in its sample. The rearrangement uses TRBV6-5 and TRBJ2-3; 10 nucleotides align to TRBD2. Germline CDR1 MNHEY, CDR2 SVGAGI. The CDR3 extends over 15 amino acids. J was trimmed by 5 bases and V by 4 bases; bases with no gene match: 6. CDR3 sequence reads: CASSFSSGRIDTQYF. The CDR3 region has the DNA TGTGCCAGCAGTTTCTCTAGCGGGAGAATAGATACGCAGTATTTT.

The V gene is TRBV6-5, the J gene TRBJ1-5; 9 positions match TRBD1. The germline V gene encodes CDR1 MNHEY and CDR2 SVGAGI. This CDR3 is 15 amino acids long. The V gene end was trimmed by 6 bases and the J gene end by 2 bases; junction bases not matched to a gene: 5. CDR3 bases: TGTGCCAGCAGAGCGGACAGGGGAGGCAATCAGCCCCAGCATTTT. Protein: CASRADRGGNQPQHF.

V gene TRBV5-1 combines with J gene TRBJ1-1, with D unclear. The CDR3 spans 14 residues. Trimming took off 4 bases at V and 6 bases at J, with 16 bases between the two ends. Germline CDR1 and CDR2: SGHRS and YFSETQ. CDR3 sequence reads: CASSGSGGGSEAFF. As DNA, the CDR3 is TGCGCCAGCAGCGGGAGTGGTGGTGGTTCTGAAGCTTTCTTT.